This passage covers 11 T cell receptor beta chains from one sample sequenced in a study of T cell responses to AZD1222 COVID-19 vaccine. The method was immunoSEQ multiplex PCR; TCRdb's version includes in-frame clones alone and lacks a portion of them. This sample has approximately 130,000 clones, with over 90% found just once. The sequencing used peripheral blood, collected on day 0 of AZD1222 vaccination. The receptors were gathered from an adult in good health.

This clone was counted once. The chain combines TRBV12-2 with TRBJ1-4. TRBV12-2 is a documented pseudogene. The CDR3 spans 15 residues. Here the CDR3 DNA reads TGTGCAAGTCGCTTAGCCTGGAGGCGCGATGAAAAACTGTTTTTT. This gives the protein CASRLAWRRDEKLFF.

The V call is TRBV11-2, the J call TRBJ1-6, with no clear D. V was shortened by 3 bases and J by 7 bases, with 4 bases between the two germline ends. Germline CDR1 reads SGHAT; CDR2 reads FQNNGV. This CDR3 is built from 12 residues. Here the CDR3 DNA reads TGTGCCAGCAGCTTTATGAATTCACCCCTCCACTTT. It yields the protein CASSFMNSPLHF.

This chain joins TRBV7-6 and TRBJ2-1, with 8 nucleotides matching TRBD2. This CDR3 spans 15 amino acids. V trimming: 5 bases; J trimming: 2 bases; junction bases outside the gene matches: 5. From germline, CDR1 is SGHVS and CDR2 FNYEAQ. The CDR3 sequence is CASSPAGGAYNEQFF. The CDR3 DNA is TGTGCCAGCAGCCCCGCCGGGGGGGCCTACAATGAGCAGTTCTTC.

The chain has TRBV6-5 and TRBJ1-5; D is undetermined. CDR3 length: 13 residues. Germline V gene data show CDR1 as MNHEY and CDR2 as SVGAGI. V was pared by 6 bases and J by 11 bases, with 17 bases between. This CDR3 reads CASSQNAGEAQHF. In nucleotides, the CDR3 is TGTGCCAGCAGCCAAAATGCCGGGGAGGCCCAGCATTTT.

This clone has more than one count but fewer than ten. V and J are TRBV7-2 and TRBJ1-1; D is ambiguous. The CDR3 sequence is 13 residues long. Trimming took off 3 bases at V and 5 bases at J, with 10 bases between the two ends. Germline assignment: CDR1 SGHTA and CDR2 FQGNSA. CDR3 loop: CASSFTPGTEAFF. In DNA, the CDR3 is TGTGCCAGCAGCTTCACACCGGGGACTGAAGCTTTCTTT. Looking up the rest from reference TRBV7-2 and TRBJ1-1 gives the full variable domain: GAGVSQSPSNKVTEKGKDVELRCDPISGHTALYWYRQSLGQGLEFLIYFQGNSAPDKSGLPSDRFSAERTGGSVSTLTIQRTQQEDSAVYLCASSFTPGTEAFFGQGTRLTVV.

The chain carries TRBV11-2 and TRBJ1-2; D ambiguous. In germline, CDR1 is SGHAT, CDR2 FQNNGV. The CDR3 contains 14 residues. The V end lost 4 bases, the J end lost 8 bases, and 17 bases lay between the germline ends. The CDR3 DNA follows: TGTGCCAGCAGCTCCTCCCTGGGAGTCGTAGGCTACACCTTC. It codes for CASSSSLGVVGYTF.

The chain joins TRBV6-5 to TRBJ1-2; D call uncertain. The CDR3 extends over 16 amino acids. The V gene lost 0 bases and the J gene lost 4 bases, with 15 bases spanning the gap. The germline V gene encodes CDR1 MNHEY and CDR2 SVGAGI. CDR3 loop: CASSYSRSMGPYGYTF. CDR3 sequence (DNA): TGTGCCAGCAGTTACTCTCGGTCCATGGGCCCCTATGGCTACACCTTC.

The gene calls are TRBV11-1 and TRBJ1-1; TRBD1 is a possible D gene (5 bases). This CDR3 has 16 amino acids. Trimming removed 5 bases at V and 1 base at J, with 17 bases between. Per the germline V gene, CDR1 is SGHAT and CDR2 is FQDESV (reference sequence). The CDR3 region is CASSTRRSGTNTEAFF. The DNA for the CDR3 is TGTGCCAGCAGCACTCGACGGTCTGGGACGAACACTGAAGCTTTCTTT.

The chain is built from TRBV5-6 and TRBJ1-2; TRBD1 is a possible D gene (5 bases). The CDR3 runs 15 residues. The germline CDR1 and CDR2 sequences are SGHDT and YYEEEE. Deletions cut 0 bases from V and 0 bases from J, with 9 bases between. CDR3 sequence reads: CASSLGLTANYGYTF. The DNA of the CDR3 is TGTGCCAGCAGCTTGGGATTGACAGCTAACTATGGCTACACCTTC.

This chain connects TRBV5-1 to TRBJ1-5; no clear D. Between the trimmed V and J ends, which lost 2 bases and 7 bases, there was a span of 10 bases. From germline, CDR1 is SGHRS and CDR2 YFSETQ. The CDR3 covers 13 residues. The CDR3, as DNA: TGCGCCAGCAGCTTCGGCGAGAGCCAGCCCCAGCATTTT. Its translation: CASSFGESQPQHF.

This chain links TRBV7-2 with TRBJ2-5; D gene uncertain. Trimming cost V 5 bases and J 5 bases, with 9 bases left between them. This CDR3 has 12 amino acids. Per the germline V gene, CDR1 is SGHTA and CDR2 is FQGNSA. The CDR3 nucleotides are TGTGCCAGCAGCCCCCTTCGGGAGACCCAGTACTTC. This encodes CASSPLRETQYF.